This TCR beta chain was documented in a study of early T cells in non-severe SARS-CoV-2 infection. This clonotype was seen ten or more times. MiXCR, applied by TCRdb to the 5' RACE reads, yields one record per CDR3 protein. The sample holds approximately 97,000 distinct CDR3 sequences, 8% to 13% seen once. Germline values: CDR1 ENHRY, CDR2 SYGVKD. Trimming cost V 2 bases and J 2 bases; bases outside gene matches: 3. The CDR3 runs 15 residues. The chain joins TRBV10-3 to TRBJ1-2; 9 nucleotides match TRBD1. This sequence was found in an adult who was a healthcare worker with PCR-confirmed SARS-CoV-2 infection or an uninfected control (not recorded which). Sequenced material: whole blood, taken at baseline. CDR3 region: CAISEGQGRNYGYTF. The CDR3 nucleotides read TGTGCCATCAGTGAGGGACAGGGGAGAAACTATGGCTACACCTTC.